The sequence of this T cell receptor beta chain was determined in a study of blood T cells in healthy people across ages. Germline V gene data show CDR1 as MGHRA and CDR2 as YSYEKL. J was trimmed by 11 bases and V by 4 bases; bases with no gene match: 7. The CDR3 is 12 amino acids. About this clonotype itself: Antigen unknown.

A second PCR of roughly 7 to 11 cycles used a sample-barcoded 5' primer and a J-beta primer mix. TCRdb analysed the 5' RACE reads with MiXCR anew, one entry per CDR3 protein. The profile shows 800,000 to 950,000 distinct CDR3 sequences, around 48% of them singletons. Study-wide points: It was held that the diversity estimates obtained from one million T cells were underestimates.

V gene TRBV4-1 combines with J gene TRBJ1-1, with 7 bases fitting TRBD1. Sequenced: blood. This receptor was obtained from a man aged 25-45 years in good health. The CDR3 sequence is CASSPLGGGAFF. Written as DNA, the CDR3 is TGCGCCAGCAGCCCCTTAGGGGGCGGGGCTTTCTTT.